This TCR beta chain was obtained from a study of breast tumors, draining lymph nodes, adjacent tissues. Study results and limitations: That most tumor T cells come from lymph nodes remained unproven.

This clonotype was recorded many times. What it binds is unknown. In TCRdb, the multiplex PCR reads were re-called with MiXCR into one record per CDR3 protein. Of 290,000 or so distinct CDR3 sequences listed, 30% to 35% are singletons. The lymph nodes were axillary draining lymph nodes from breast cancer patients. Input material: axillary lymph node tissue. The TCR sequence derives from a female donor with breast cancer. Some clones in this sample may be carry-over from other donors' samples.

The CDR3 sequence: CSARPTNTEAFF. DNA for the CDR3: TGCAGTGCTAGACCGACGAACACTGAAGCTTTCTTT. V usage is TRBV20-1 and J usage is TRBJ1-1; D gene unclear. There are 12 residues in the CDR3. Per the germline V gene, CDR1 is DFQATT and CDR2 is SNEGSKA (reference sequence). The V gene lost 2 bases and the J gene lost 1 base, with 5 bases spanning the gap.